This T cell receptor beta chain derives from a study of shared clonotypes between healthy human individuals (dated by TCRdb to about 2020). Broadly, across the study: The cohort comprised two women and a few men aged 18 to 49 years. Libraries were prepared and TCR repertoires were sequenced by different laboratories using diverse techniques, in order to increase sequencing depth and limit assay-specific biases. Per donor, leukapheresis produced somewhere between about 0.9 and 10 billion PBMCs. For each donor, three plates each were used for CD4 naive and CD4 memory, two plates were used for CD8 naive, and one plate was used for CD8 memory. To estimate repertoire size and how much clonotypes are shared between individuals, the study performed deep sequencing of blood TCR repertoires from a handful of healthy adults.

Regarding this clone: No cognate antigen has been identified for it. Base qualities are not provided; no much larger clone lies one nucleotide away.

Ends trimmed: V by 4 bases, J by 5 bases; bases unmatched to a gene: 9. Measured from the cysteine to the phenylalanine, the CDR3 is 16 residues long. The only DNA kept is the CDR3, 48 bases in frame from the first base. The germline V gene sets CDR1 to SGHRS and CDR2 to YFSETQ. TCR CDR3 regions were amplified from genomic DNA by multiplex PCR using the deep immunoSEQ assay. Extracted genomic DNA from each cell subset was spread evenly across all wells of several immunoSEQ 96-well plates, with each plate serving as a replicate. Each replicate PCR for sorted subsets received roughly 200 ng genomic DNA, equal to about 30,000 T cell genomes. The purified libraries were quantified using a Qubit 3.0 fluorometer, sized with a Bioanalyzer 2100, and then quantified again using the KAPA Library Quantification kit. Each immunoSEQ 96-well plate was sequenced on its own single-read 150-cycle Illumina NextSeq 550 flow cell. The authors' pipeline ran thus. Because the immunoSEQ output included only junctional sequences and no quality scores, the filtering could not be the same as the filtering used for full-length reads. To assign V/J genes and CDR3, sequences were annotated using PyIR, a Python wrapper for IgBLAST v1.9, with IMGT germline references. Reads were removed for weak V/J assignments (E-value above 1e-6), missing CDR3, stop codons, out-of-frame junctions, or ambiguous translated residues. A V3J clonotype was defined by an identical inferred V gene, J gene, and CDR3 amino acid sequence. To compute the percentage overlap between repertoires, the number of shared unique clonotypes was divided by the size of the smaller repertoire. Three approaches were used to assess repertoire richness: RTK rarefaction, the Chao1 estimator, and Recon v2.1 estimates of unobserved clonotypes. For all TCRbeta clonotypes obtained by the gDNA method from a few donors, generation probabilities were computed with OLGA. TCRdb stores this immuneACCESS table with in-frame sequences only. Part of the clones is absent; in the studies checked, under half of the shortfall reflects unresolved V genes, and no reason is known for the rest. V and J calls and clone size are given by that table; D and trimming were obtained from the DNA. Recorded for this sample are 2 million to 2.5 million clones; around 93% of them occurred a single time. The ten biggest clones cover about 0.36% of the sample.

Donors were healthy HIV-negative adults with no recently reported acute infections or vaccinations. Only Caucasian adults living in Nashville, Tennessee, USA were represented among the donors. CD4+ T cells were enriched by magnetic negative selection, after which naive cells were positively selected on CD45RA and the negative fraction was taken as the memory subset. After blood collection by leukapheresis, PBMCs were isolated using Ficoll-Histopaque density gradient centrifugation and then cryopreserved in the vapor phase of liquid nitrogen. Analytical flow cytometry was used to check the purity and quantity of each magnetically sorted T cell population. Genomic DNA was isolated from every sorted fraction and measured by UV absorbance on a Nanodrop 2000c. Study-level results and caveats: The small number of donors limited the genetic and exposure-history diversity represented. Pairwise subsampling led to the expectation that sequencing depth would affect the degree of clonotype sharing among donors. Naive subsets generally had larger estimated clonotype richness than memory subsets did. Roughly 5% of naive CD4, approximately 3.7% of naive CD8, around 2.3% of memory CD4, and roughly 0.4% of memory CD8 clonotypes were shared across a few donors. Rarefaction of sorted-subset datasets indicated incomplete sequencing despite the large sequencing depth. Sampling was restricted to blood, and TCR repertoires in tissue are likely to differ from TCR repertoires in blood. Higher generation probabilities were observed for clonotypes shared by all four sorted-subset donors than for non-shared clonotypes.

The chain was built from TRBV5-1 and TRBJ2-5; 12 nucleotides in the junction match TRBD2. This TCR derives from a man aged 18 to 29 in good health. Some clones in this sample may be carry-over from other donors' samples. Sequencing was done on a sample of naive CD4+ T cells from PBMCs. This specimen's cell subset or site label, interpreted: CD45RA+ positively selected. This receptor has the CDR3 CASSHLAGGPEETQYF. The nucleotide sequence reads as follows: TGCGCCAGCAGCCACCTAGCGGGAGGGCCGGAGGAGACCCAGTACTTC. The CDR3 plus the reference TRBV5-1 and TRBJ2-5 genes for the other parts give the full variable domain: KAGVTQTPRYLIKTRGQQVTLSCSPISGHRSVSWYQQTPGQGLQFLFEYFSETQRNKGNFPGRFSGRQFSNSRSEMNVSTLELGDSALYLCASSHLAGGPEETQYFGPGTRLLVL.